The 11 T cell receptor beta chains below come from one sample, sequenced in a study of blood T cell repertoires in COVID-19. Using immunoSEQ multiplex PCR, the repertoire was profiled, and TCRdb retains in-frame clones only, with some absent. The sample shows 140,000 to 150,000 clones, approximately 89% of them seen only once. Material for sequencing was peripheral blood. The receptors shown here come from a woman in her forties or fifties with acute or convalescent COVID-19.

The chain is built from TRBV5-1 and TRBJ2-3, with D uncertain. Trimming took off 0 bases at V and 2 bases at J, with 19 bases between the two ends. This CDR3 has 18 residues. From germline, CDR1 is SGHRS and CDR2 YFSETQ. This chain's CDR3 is CASSLALSEPPPTDTQYF. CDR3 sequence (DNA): TGCGCCAGCAGCTTGGCCCTCAGCGAGCCGCCCCCCACAGATACGCAGTATTTT.

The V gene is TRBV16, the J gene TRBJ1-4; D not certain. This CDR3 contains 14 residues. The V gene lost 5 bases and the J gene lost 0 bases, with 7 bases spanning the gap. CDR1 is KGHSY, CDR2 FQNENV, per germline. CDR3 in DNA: TGTGCCAGCAGCTGGACTGCAACTAATGAAAAACTGTTTTTT. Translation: CASSWTATNEKLFF. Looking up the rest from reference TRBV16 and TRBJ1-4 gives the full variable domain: GEEVAQTPKHLVRGEGQKAKLYCAPIKGHSYVFWYQQVLKNEFKFLISFQNENVFDETGMPKERFSAKCLPNSPCSLEIQATKLEDSAVYFCASSWTATNEKLFFGSGTQLSVL.

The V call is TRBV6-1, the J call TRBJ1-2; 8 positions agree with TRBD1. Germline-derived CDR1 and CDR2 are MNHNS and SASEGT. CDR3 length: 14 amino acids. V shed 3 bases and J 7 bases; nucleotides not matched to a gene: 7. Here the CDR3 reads CASSEIPGGLGYTF. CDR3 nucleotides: TGTGCCAGCAGTGAGATACCAGGGGGCCTTGGCTACACCTTC.

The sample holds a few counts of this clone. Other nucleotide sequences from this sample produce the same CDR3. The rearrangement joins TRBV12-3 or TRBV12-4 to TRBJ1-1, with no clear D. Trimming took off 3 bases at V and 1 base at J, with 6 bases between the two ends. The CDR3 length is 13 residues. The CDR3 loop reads CASSLRGNTEAFF. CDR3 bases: TGTGCCAGCAGTTTGCGGGGGAACACTGAAGCTTTCTTT.

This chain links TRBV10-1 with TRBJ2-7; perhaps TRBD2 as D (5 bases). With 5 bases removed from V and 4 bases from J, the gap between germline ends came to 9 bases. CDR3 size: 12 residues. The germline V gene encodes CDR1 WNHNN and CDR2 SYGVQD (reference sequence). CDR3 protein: CASSPGGYEQYF. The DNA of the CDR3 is TGCGCCAGCAGTCCCGGAGGATACGAGCAGTACTTC.

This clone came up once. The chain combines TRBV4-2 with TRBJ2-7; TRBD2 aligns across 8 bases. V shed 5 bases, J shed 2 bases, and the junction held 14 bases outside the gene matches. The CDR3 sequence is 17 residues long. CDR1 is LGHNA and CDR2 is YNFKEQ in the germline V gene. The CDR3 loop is CASSEPGLGPRTYEQYF. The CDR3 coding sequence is TGTGCCAGCAGCGAGCCGGGACTAGGGCCCCGGACCTACGAGCAGTACTTC.

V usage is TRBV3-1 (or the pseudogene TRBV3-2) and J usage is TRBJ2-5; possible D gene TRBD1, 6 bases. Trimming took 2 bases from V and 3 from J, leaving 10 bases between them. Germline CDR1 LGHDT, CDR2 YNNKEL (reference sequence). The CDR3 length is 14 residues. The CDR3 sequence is CASSQFAGEETQYF. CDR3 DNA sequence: TGTGCCAGCAGCCAATTCGCAGGGGAAGAGACCCAGTACTTC.

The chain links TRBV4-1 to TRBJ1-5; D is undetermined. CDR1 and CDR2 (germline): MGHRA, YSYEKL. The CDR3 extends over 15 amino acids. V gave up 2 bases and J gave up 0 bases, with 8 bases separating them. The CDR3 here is CASSQSILSNQPQHF. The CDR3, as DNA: TGCGCCAGCAGCCAAAGCATCCTTAGCAATCAGCCCCAGCATTTT.

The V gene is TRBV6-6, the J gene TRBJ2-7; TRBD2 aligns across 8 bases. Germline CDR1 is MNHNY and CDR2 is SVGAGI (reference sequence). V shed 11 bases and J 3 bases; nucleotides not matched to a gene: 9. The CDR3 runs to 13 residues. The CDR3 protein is CAGKAGEGYEQYF. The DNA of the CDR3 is TGTGCCGGCAAAGCGGGAGAGGGCTACGAGCAGTACTTC.

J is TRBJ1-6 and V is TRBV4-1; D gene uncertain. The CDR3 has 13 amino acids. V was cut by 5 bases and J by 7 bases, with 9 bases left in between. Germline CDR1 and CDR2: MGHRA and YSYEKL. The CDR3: CASSTTWNSPLHF. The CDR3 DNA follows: TGCGCCAGCAGCACTACGTGGAATTCACCCCTCCACTTT.

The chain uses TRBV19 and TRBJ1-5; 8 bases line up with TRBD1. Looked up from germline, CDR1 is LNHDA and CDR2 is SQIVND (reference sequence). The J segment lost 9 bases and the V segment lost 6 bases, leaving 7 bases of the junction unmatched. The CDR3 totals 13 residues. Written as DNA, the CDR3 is TGTGCCAGTAGCACACAGGGGGGTATGCCCCAGCATTTT. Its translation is CASSTQGGMPQHF.